This T cell receptor (beta chain) was recorded in a study of cytomegalovirus exposure and HLA in healthy donors. The study's findings and limits: Upon later analysis, HLA-associated TCR beta chains proved more clonally expanded than other, equally common chains. The later analysis indicated that the majority of CMV-associated TCR beta chains appeared HLA-restricted.

This CDR3 comprises 18 residues. The J segment lost 7 bases and the V segment lost 4 bases, leaving 19 bases of the junction unmatched. Germline CDR1 is LGHNA and CDR2 is YNFKEQ. Remarks on this clone: Its antigen is unknown.

Amplification used 60 Vbeta primers and 13 Jbeta primers. The method was immunoSEQ multiplex PCR; TCRdb's version includes in-frame clones alone and lacks a portion of them. This sample has about 77,000 clones, with around 78% found just once. Sequencing was performed on PBMCs. This TCR was sampled from a man aged 40-49 years in good health and CMV-seronegative. This chain connects TRBV4-2 to TRBJ1-2, with 9 bases lining up with TRBD1. This chain's CDR3 is CASSRDTGTGKGPGGYTF. The CDR3 DNA reads as TGTGCCAGCAGCCGAGATACCGGGACAGGGAAAGGCCCCGGTGGCTACACCTTC.